The T cell receptor (beta chain) under discussion was sequenced for a study of CD8 T cells in Susac syndrome. The CDR3 contains 22 residues. Trimming removed 0 bases at V and 0 bases at J, with 27 bases between. Germline CDR1 and CDR2: SGHAT and FQDESV (reference sequence). This clonotype was detected once. Negative isolation yielded CD8+ and CD4+ T cells; FACS enriched TEMRA cells. RNA in amounts of roughly 0.5 to 1 ug was reverse transcribed with random hexamers. Each CDR3 protein is one row after TCRdb ran MiXCR on the immunoSEQ multiplex PCR reads. The sample comprises 300,000 or so distinct CDR3 sequences, about 91% of which are singletons, and 0.065% rests with the top ten.

The source is a human donor with multiple sclerosis. Sequenced sample: CD4+ T cells from PBMCs. The chain combines TRBV11-1 with TRBJ2-1, with D maybe TRBD1 (8 bases). The CDR3 DNA reads TGTGCCAGCAGCTTAGCGATCCTCCTCGGGGGAACAGGGGGGGGCTCCTACAATGAGCAGTTCTTC. This encodes CASSLAILLGGTGGGSYNEQFF. Full variable domain (rest looked up from reference TRBV11-1 and TRBJ2-1): EAEVAQSPRYKITEKSQAVAFWCDPISGHATLYWYRQILGQGPELLVQFQDESVVDDSQLPKDRFSAERLKGVDSTLKIQPAELGDSAMYLCASSLAILLGGTGGGSYNEQFFGPGTRLTVL.